A single sample is the source of the 20 T cell receptor beta chains below, sequenced in a study of response to subunit inactivated influenza vaccine. TCRdb called the RT-PCR reads again in MiXCR, with one record for every CDR3 protein. This table holds over 750,000 distinct CDR3 sequences, less than 25% found once. Sequenced material: PBMCs from blood, taken roughly 5 days after vaccination. The origin of the receptors is a man aged 50 to 59 who received an inactivated influenza vaccine.

There are a few counts of this clonotype. This chain uses TRBV7-2 with TRBJ1-2; D call uncertain. Between the trimmed V and J ends, which lost 5 bases and 0 bases, there was a span of 13 bases. CDR3 length: 15 residues. Germline V gene data show CDR1 as SGHTA and CDR2 as FQGNSA. The CDR3 loop reads CASSPASGANYGYTF. The DNA for the CDR3 is TGTGCCAGCAGCCCCGCGTCGGGAGCTAACTATGGCTACACCTTC. The full variable domain, completed using reference TRBV7-2 and TRBJ1-2, is GAGVSQSPSNKVTEKGKDVELRCDPISGHTALYWYRQSLGQGLEFLIYFQGNSAPDKSGLPSDRFSAERTGGSVSTLTIQRTQQEDSAVYLCASSPASGANYGYTFGSGTRLTVV.

This clonotype occurred once. V is TRBV2 and J is TRBJ2-1; 10 bases are a match to TRBD2. CDR1 and CDR2 from the germline V gene are SNHLY and FYNNEI. CDR3 length equals 15 residues. Germline trimming cut 6 bases from V and 3 bases from J; bases unmatched to any gene: 5. The CDR3 coding sequence is TGTGCCAGCAGACTTCTAGCGGGAGTCTACAATGAGCAGTTCTTC. This sequence encodes CASRLLAGVYNEQFF.

This clonotype was picked up a small number of times. The V call is TRBV28, the J call TRBJ2-1, with TRBD2 identical over 10 bases. The V gene's germline CDR1 is MDHEN and CDR2 SYDVKM. The CDR3 contains 18 residues. V dropped 1 base and J dropped 1; count of bases not matched to a gene: 7. The CDR3 loop is CASSLFLGLAPSYNEQFF. DNA for the CDR3: TGTGCCAGCAGTTTATTCTTGGGACTAGCGCCTTCCTACAATGAGCAGTTCTTC. Full variable domain (missing parts from reference TRBV28 and TRBJ2-1): DVKVTQSSRYLVKRTGEKVFLECVQDMDHENMFWYRQDPGLGLRLIYFSYDVKMKEKGDIPEGYSVSREKKERFSLILESASTNQTSMYLCASSLFLGLAPSYNEQFFGPGTRLTVL.

Only a few counts were recorded for this clonotype. V gene TRBV27 combines with J gene TRBJ2-7; the D call may be TRBD1 or TRBD2 (10 bases each). The V gene's germline CDR1 is MNHEY and CDR2 SMNVEV (reference sequence). There are 19 residues in the CDR3. V was shortened by 5 bases and J by 2 bases, with 28 bases between the two germline ends. The CDR3 loop reads CASSPSGTGVGTSAYEQYF. The CDR3 DNA reads as TGTGCCAGCAGTCCCTCCGGGACAGGGGTCGGGACTAGCGCCTACGAGCAGTACTTC.

V and J are TRBV20-1 and TRBJ1-4; D perhaps matches TRBD1 (5 bases). Trimming pared 0 bases from V and 0 bases from J, leaving 11 bases between. The CDR3 totals 16 residues. CDR1 is DFQATT and CDR2 is SNEGSKA in the germline V gene (reference sequence). As DNA, the CDR3 is TGCAGTGCTAGAGATCCAAGGGGCCCAACTAATGAAAAACTGTTTTTT. It is translated as CSARDPRGPTNEKLFF.

This clonotype was observed many times. This chain uses TRBV29-1 with TRBJ1-1; D gene unclear. Trimming shortened V by 6 bases and J by 0 bases, and 8 bases separated the two germline ends. Germline lookup yields CDR1 SQVTM and CDR2 ANQGSEA. This CDR3 is 12 amino acids long. CDR3 sequence reads: CSVRALNTEAFF. The CDR3 region has the DNA TGCAGCGTACGTGCCTTGAACACTGAAGCTTTCTTT.

V usage is TRBV7-9 and J usage is TRBJ2-2; D not resolved. V was cut by 8 bases and J by 0 bases, with 7 bases left in between. Per germline, CDR1 SEHNR and CDR2 FQNEAQ (reference sequence). The length of the CDR3 is 13 residues. CDR3 DNA: TGTGCCAGCCTTGGGCCGAACACCGGGGAGCTGTTTTTT. Its protein product is CASLGPNTGELFF.

The V and J genes are TRBV7-3 and TRBJ2-1; 7 bases map to TRBD2. Looked up from germline, CDR1 is SGHTA and CDR2 is FQGTGA. J was trimmed by 6 bases and V by 5 bases; bases with no gene match: 13. The CDR3 is 16 residues long. CDR3 sequence (DNA): TGTGCCAGCAGCCCCCTTGGGGGGAGGGCCTCCAATGAGCAGTTCTTC. Its translation: CASSPLGGRASNEQFF.

Only a few counts were recorded for this clonotype. The gene calls are TRBV4-3 and TRBJ2-5; D possibly matches TRBD1 or TRBD2 (6 bases each). CDR1 is LGHNA and CDR2 is YSLEER in the germline V gene. This CDR3 is built from 13 residues. The V end was cut by 1 base, the J end by 11 bases, with 14 bases between. The CDR3 DNA reads TGCGCCAGCAGCCAAGTCCGGGGGACACCTCAGTACTTC. As protein: CASSQVRGTPQYF.

This chain connects TRBV28 to TRBJ2-3; 9 nucleotides match TRBD1. J gave up 1 base and V 10 bases, and 6 bases lay outside the gene matches. The germline V gene has CDR1 MDHEN and CDR2 SYDVKM. This CDR3 spans 14 amino acids. The DNA of the CDR3 is TGTGCCATCTCTAGACAGGGGGGCACAGATACGCAGTATTTT. Protein sequence: CAISRQGGTDTQYF.

This clonotype has just a few counts. This chain uses TRBV10-3 with TRBJ2-3, with TRBD2 matching over 10 bases. Germline V gene sequence: CDR1 ENHRY, CDR2 SYGVKD. Germline trimming cut 10 bases from V and 1 base from J; bases unmatched to any gene: 5. CDR3 length: 14 residues. The CDR3 is CANSGTSGTDTQYF. The CDR3 DNA reads as TGTGCCAACTCCGGGACTAGCGGCACAGATACGCAGTATTTT.

A single count supports this clonotype. This sequence joins TRBV6-1 and TRBJ2-2, with D possibly being TRBD1 (6 bases). The CDR3 is 15 residues long. Trimming shortened V by 5 bases and J by 3 bases, and 13 bases separated the two germline ends. CDR1 MNHNS and CDR2 SASEGT come from the germline V gene. The CDR3 DNA is TGTGCCAGCAGTCCCAGGGGCGTAGACACCGGGGAGCTGTTTTTT. As protein: CASSPRGVDTGELFF.

This clonotype showed up just a few times. This chain joins TRBV29-1 and TRBJ2-7; TRBD1 matches 7 bases. The germline gives CDR1 SQVTM, CDR2 ANQGSEA. The CDR3 is made up of 12 amino acids. Trimming took 7 bases from V and 2 from J; bases not matched to a gene: 5. Written as DNA, the CDR3 is TGCAGCGGTCGACAGGGCCCCTACGAGCAGTACTTC. Translated: CSGRQGPYEQYF.

V usage is TRBV29-1 and J usage is TRBJ2-1; maybe TRBD1 (6 bases). CDR3 size: 14 residues. Trimming took 6 bases from V and 4 from J, leaving 16 bases between them. Per the germline V gene, CDR1 is SQVTM and CDR2 is ANQGSEA. This CDR3 reads CSVARQAQYNEQFF. CDR3 nucleotides: TGCAGCGTCGCCCGACAGGCTCAGTACAATGAGCAGTTCTTC.

The V and J genes are TRBV10-2 and TRBJ2-5; 10 bases are shared with TRBD1. J lost 11 bases, V lost 7 bases, and 16 bases had no gene match. The germline gives CDR1 WSHSY, CDR2 SAAADI. This CDR3 spans 15 amino acids. Here the CDR3 DNA reads TGCGCCAGCACATCCCCGGGACAGGGGTCCGGGATGCAGTACTTC. Translation: CASTSPGQGSGMQYF.

The rearrangement links TRBV20-1 to TRBJ2-2, with D possibly being TRBD1 or TRBD2 (6 bases each). This CDR3 region has 15 residues. V lost 1 base, J lost 4 bases, and 13 bases lay in between. In germline, CDR1 is DFQATT, CDR2 SNEGSKA (reference sequence). The CDR3 sequence is CSARVGRGGTGELFF. CDR3 DNA sequence: TGCAGTGCTAGAGTTGGCAGGGGAGGCACCGGGGAGCTGTTTTTT.

The chain recombines TRBV5-1 with TRBJ2-5, with D maybe TRBD2 (6 bases). This CDR3 contains 14 residues. V dropped 4 bases and J dropped 6 bases, with 16 bases sitting between them. Germline-derived CDR1 and CDR2 are SGHRS and YFSETQ. The CDR3 loop reads CASSLQEGRQTQYF. The CDR3 nucleotides are TGCGCCAGCAGCCTTCAGGAGGGTCGGCAGACCCAGTACTTC. The variable domain in full, with the rest retrieved from reference TRBV5-1 and TRBJ2-5, is KAGVTQTPRYLIKTRGQQVTLSCSPISGHRSVSWYQQTPGQGLQFLFEYFSETQRNKGNFPGRFSGRQFSNSRSEMNVSTLELGDSALYLCASSLQEGRQTQYFGPGTRLLVL.

This clonotype was detected ten times or more. The chain has TRBV12-3 or TRBV12-4 and TRBJ1-6; D gene uncertain. Between the trimmed V and J ends, which lost 6 bases and 0 bases, there was a span of 6 bases. This CDR3 contains 14 residues. CDR3 residues: CASSSVSYNSPLHF. The CDR3 bases are TGTGCCAGCAGCTCGGTCTCCTATAATTCACCCCTCCACTTT.

The rearrangement joins TRBV12-3 or TRBV12-4 to TRBJ1-4; no reliable D call. There are 13 residues in the CDR3. V was shortened by 6 bases and J by 8 bases, with 13 bases between the two germline ends. The CDR3 sequence: CASRPTGREKLFF. CDR3 bases: TGTGCCAGCAGGCCGACGGGCCGGGAAAAACTGTTTTTT.

The V gene is TRBV6-1, the J gene TRBJ2-7, with 8 positions matching TRBD2. V dropped 6 bases and J dropped 7; count of bases not matched to a gene: 14. The CDR3 extends over 15 amino acids. Per the germline V gene, CDR1 is MNHNS and CDR2 is SASEGT. The CDR3: CASSWGSGRADEQYF. CDR3 coding DNA: TGTGCCAGCAGCTGGGGCTCCGGGAGGGCCGATGAGCAGTACTTC.